The TCR beta chain under discussion was sequenced for a study of blood T cell repertoires in COVID-19. Whole-study context: PBMCs, B-cell-depleted T cells, or T cells provided the cDNA or gDNA that made up the material.

Per the original methods: Scientists estimated how many nucleated cells there were by amplifying reference gene primers. Sequencing was performed with immunoSEQ multiplex PCR; in TCRdb, only in-frame clones are kept and a portion is missing. The V and J calls and clone size come from that table; D and trimming were worked out from the DNA. The sample lists around 450,000 clones, around 87% occurring once. Participants were aged roughly 18 to 89 years from about two dozen US areas. Participants' own reports of clinical history determined their cohort assignment. The CDR3 has 14 residues. CDR1 PRHDT and CDR2 FYEKMQ come from the germline V gene (reference sequence). Trimming took 2 bases from V and 5 from J, leaving 12 bases between them.

The chain combines TRBV13 with TRBJ1-2; possible D gene TRBD1, 6 bases. The TCR comes from a woman aged 18-29 years who had recovered from COVID-19. Material: PBMCs or T cells enriched from blood (not recorded which). CDR3 sequence (DNA): TGTGCCAGCAGCTTAAAGGCAGGGGCTTATGGCTACACCTTC. Translation gives CASSLKAGAYGYTF.